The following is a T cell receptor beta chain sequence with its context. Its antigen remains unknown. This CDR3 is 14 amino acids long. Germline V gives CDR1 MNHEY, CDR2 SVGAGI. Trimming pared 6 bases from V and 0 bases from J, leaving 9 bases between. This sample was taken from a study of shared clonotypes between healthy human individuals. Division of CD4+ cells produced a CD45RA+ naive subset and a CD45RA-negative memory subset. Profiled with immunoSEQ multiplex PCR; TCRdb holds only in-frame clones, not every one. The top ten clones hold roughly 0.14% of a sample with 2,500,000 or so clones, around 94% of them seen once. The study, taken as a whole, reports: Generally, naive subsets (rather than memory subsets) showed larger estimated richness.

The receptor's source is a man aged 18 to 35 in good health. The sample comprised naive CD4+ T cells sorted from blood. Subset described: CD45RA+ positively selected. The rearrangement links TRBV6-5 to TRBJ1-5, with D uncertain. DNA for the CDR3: TGTGCCAGCAGACAGCTTTATAGCAATCAGCCCCAGCATTTT. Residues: CASRQLYSNQPQHF.